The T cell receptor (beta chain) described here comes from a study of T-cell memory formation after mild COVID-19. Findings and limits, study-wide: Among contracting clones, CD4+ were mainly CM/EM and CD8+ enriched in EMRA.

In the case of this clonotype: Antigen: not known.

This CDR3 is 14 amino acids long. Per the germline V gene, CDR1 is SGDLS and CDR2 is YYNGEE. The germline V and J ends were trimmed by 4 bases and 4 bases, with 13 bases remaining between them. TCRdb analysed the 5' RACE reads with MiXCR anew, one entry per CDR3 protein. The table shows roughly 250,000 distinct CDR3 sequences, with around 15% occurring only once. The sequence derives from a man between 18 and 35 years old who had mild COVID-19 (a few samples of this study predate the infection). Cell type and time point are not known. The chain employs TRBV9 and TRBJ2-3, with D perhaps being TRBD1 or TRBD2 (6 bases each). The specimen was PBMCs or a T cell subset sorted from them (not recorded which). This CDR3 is CASSSRGPPDTQYF. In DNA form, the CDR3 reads TGTGCCAGCAGCTCTCGGGGGCCGCCAGATACGCAGTATTTT.